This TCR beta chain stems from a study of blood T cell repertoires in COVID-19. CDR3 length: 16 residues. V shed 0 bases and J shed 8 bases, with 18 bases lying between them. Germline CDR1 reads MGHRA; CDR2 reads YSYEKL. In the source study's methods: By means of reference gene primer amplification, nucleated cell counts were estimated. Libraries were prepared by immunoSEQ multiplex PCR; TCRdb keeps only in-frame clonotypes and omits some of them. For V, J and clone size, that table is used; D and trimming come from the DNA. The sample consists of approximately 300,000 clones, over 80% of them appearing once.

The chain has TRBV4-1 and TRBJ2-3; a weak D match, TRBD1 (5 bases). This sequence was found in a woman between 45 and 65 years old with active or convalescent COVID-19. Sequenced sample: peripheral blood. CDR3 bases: TGCGCCAGCAGCCAAGATACCGCCCCCAGGGTGGGTACGCAGTATTTT. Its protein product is CASSQDTAPRVGTQYF.